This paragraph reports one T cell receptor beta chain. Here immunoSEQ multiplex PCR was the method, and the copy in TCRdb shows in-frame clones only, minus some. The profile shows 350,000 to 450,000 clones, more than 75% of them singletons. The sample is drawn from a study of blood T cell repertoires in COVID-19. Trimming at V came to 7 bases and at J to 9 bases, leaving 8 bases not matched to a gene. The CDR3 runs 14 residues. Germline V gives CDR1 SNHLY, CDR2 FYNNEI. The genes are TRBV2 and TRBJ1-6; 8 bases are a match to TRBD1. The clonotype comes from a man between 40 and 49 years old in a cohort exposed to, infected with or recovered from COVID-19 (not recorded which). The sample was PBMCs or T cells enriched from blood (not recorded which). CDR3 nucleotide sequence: TGTGCCAGCAACCTGGACAGGGAATTTTCACCCCTCCACTTT. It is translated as CASNLDREFSPLHF.